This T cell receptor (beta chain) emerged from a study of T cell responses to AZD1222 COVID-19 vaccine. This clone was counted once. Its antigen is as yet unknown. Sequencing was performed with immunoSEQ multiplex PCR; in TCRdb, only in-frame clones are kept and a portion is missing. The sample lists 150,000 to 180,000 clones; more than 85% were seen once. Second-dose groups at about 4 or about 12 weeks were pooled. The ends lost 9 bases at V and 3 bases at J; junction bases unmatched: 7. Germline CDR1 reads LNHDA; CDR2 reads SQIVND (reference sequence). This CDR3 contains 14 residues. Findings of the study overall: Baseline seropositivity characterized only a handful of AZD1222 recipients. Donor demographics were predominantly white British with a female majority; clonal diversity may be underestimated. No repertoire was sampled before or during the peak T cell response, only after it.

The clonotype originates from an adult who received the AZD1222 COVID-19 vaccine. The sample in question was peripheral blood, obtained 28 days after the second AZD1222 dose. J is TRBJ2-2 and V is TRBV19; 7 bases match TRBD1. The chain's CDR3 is CASRRTGYTGELFF. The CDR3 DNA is TGTGCCAGCAGACGGACAGGTTACACCGGGGAGCTGTTTTTT.